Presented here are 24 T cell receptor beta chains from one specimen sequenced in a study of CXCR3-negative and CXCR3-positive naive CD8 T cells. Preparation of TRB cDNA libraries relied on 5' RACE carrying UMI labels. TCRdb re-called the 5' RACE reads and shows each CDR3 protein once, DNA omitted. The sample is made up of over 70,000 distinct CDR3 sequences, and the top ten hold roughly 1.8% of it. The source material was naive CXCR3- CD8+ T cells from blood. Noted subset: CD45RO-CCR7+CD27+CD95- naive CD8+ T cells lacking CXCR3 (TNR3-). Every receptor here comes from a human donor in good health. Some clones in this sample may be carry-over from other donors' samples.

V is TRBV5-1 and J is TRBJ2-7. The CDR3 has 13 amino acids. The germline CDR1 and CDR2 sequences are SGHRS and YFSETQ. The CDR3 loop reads CASSPGGFYEQYF.

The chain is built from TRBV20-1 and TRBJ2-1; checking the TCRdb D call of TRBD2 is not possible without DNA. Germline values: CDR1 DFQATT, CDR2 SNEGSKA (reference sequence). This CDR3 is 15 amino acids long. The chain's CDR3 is CSASSGGELYNEQFF.

The CDR3 protein is CSVEGTPWGTEAFF. The V and J genes are TRBV29-1 and TRBJ1-1; the D call from TCRdb, TRBD1, cannot be confirmed without DNA. The CDR3 loop spans 14 amino acids. Germline assignment: CDR1 SQVTM and CDR2 ANQGSEA.

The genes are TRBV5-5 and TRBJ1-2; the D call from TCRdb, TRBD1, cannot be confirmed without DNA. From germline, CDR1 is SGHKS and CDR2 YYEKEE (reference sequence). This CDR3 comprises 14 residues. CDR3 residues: CASSLQGLDYGYTF.

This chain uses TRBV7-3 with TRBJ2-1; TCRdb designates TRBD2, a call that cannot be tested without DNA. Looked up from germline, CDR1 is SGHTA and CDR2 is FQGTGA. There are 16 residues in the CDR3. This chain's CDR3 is CASSLSLAGGPDERFF.

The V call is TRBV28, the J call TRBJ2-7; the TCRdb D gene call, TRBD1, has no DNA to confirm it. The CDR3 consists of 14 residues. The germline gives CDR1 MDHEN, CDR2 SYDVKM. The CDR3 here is CASSPRVRVYEQYF.

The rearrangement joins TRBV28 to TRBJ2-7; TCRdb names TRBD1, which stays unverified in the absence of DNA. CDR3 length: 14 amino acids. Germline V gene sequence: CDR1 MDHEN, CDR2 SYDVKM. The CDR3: CASSLRQAPYEQYF.

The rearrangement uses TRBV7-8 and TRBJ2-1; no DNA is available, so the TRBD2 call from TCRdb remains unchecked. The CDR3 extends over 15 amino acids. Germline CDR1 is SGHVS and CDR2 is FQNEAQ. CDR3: CASTEAGGGYNEQFF.

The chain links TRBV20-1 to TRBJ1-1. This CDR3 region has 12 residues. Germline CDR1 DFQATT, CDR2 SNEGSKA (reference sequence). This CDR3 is CSAPDLNTEAFF.

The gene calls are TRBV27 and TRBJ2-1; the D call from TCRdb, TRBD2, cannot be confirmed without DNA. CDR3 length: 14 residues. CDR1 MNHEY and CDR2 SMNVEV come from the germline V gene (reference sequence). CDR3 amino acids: CASGTSGRSNEQFF.

The CDR3 here is CASSLVVNSYEQYF. The V call is TRBV7-9, the J call TRBJ2-7. There are 14 residues in the CDR3. Germline CDR1 SEHNR, CDR2 FQNEAQ (reference sequence). Together with reference TRBV7-9 and TRBJ2-7, the CDR3 gives the full variable domain: DTGVSQNPRHKITKRGQNVTFRCDPISEHNRLYWYRQTLGQGPEFLTYFQNEAQLEKSRLLSDRFSAERPKGSFSTLEIQRTEQGDSAMYLCASSLVVNSYEQYFGPGTRLTVT.

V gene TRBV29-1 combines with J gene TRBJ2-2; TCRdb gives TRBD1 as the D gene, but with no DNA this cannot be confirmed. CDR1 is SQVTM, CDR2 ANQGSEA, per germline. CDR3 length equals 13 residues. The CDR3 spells CSVRDATAGELFF.

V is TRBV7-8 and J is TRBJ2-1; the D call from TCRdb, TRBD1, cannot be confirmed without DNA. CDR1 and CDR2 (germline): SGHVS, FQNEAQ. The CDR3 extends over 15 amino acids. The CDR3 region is CASSDGGISYNEQFF.

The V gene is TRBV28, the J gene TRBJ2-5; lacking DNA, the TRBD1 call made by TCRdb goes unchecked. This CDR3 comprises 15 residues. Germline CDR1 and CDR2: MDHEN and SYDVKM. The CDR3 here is CASSWSGREKETQYF. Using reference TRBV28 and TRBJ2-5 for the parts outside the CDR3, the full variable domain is DVKVTQSSRYLVKRTGEKVFLECVQDMDHENMFWYRQDPGLGLRLIYFSYDVKMKEKGDIPEGYSVSREKKERFSLILESASTNQTSMYLCASSWSGREKETQYFGPGTRLLVL.

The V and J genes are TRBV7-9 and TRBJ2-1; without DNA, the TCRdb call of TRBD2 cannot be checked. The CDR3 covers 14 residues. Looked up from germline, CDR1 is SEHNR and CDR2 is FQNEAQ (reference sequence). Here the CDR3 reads CASSSWTSSNEQFF.

The CDR3 region is CASSQVGLDEQFF. The chain couples TRBV4-3 to TRBJ2-1; as DNA is missing, the TRBD2 call by TCRdb cannot be tested. Germline V lookup: CDR1 LGHNA, CDR2 YSLEER. CDR3 length equals 13 residues.

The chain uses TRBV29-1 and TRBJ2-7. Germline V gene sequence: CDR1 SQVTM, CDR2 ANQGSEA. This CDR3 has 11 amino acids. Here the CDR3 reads CSVWDSYEQYF.

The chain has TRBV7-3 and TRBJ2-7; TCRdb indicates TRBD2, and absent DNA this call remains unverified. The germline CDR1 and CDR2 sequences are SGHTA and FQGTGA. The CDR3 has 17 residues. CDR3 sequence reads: CASSLEGLAGGRYEQYF.

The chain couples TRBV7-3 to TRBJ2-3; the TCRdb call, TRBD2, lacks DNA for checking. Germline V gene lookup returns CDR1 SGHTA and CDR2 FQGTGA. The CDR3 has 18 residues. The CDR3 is CASSSTSGGAQGTDTQYF.

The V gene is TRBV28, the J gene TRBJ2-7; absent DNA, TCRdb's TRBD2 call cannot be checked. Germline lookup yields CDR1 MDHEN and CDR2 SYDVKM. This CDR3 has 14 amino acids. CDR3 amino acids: CASRRLAGTYEQYF.

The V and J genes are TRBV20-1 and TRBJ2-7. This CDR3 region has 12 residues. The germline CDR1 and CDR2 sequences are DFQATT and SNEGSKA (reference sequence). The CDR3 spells CSARDSAYEQYF.

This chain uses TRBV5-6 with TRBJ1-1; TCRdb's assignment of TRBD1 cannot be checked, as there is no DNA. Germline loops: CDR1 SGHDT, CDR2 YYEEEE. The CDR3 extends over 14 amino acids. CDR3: CASSFGTANTEAFF. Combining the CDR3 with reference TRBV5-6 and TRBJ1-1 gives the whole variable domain DAGVTQSPTHLIKTRGQQVTLRCSPKSGHDTVSWYQQALGQGPQFIFQYYEEEERQRGNFPDRFSGHQFPNYSSELNVNALLLGDSALYLCASSFGTANTEAFFGQGTRLTVV.

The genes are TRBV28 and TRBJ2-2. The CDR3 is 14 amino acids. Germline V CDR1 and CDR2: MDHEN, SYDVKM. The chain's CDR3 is CASSLLDESGELFF.

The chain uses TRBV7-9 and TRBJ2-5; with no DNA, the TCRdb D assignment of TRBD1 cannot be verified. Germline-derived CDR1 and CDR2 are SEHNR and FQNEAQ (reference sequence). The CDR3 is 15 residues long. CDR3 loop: CASSYIWGEQETQYF.